The 31 T cell receptor beta chains given below trace back to one sample, sequenced in a study of cytomegalovirus exposure and HLA in healthy donors (TCRdb year 2017). Library preparation used the immunoSEQ multiplex PCR assay. The multiplex PCR relied on a mix of 60 forward primers for TCR Vbeta segments and 13 reverse primers for TCR Jbeta segments. TCRdb took this table from immuneACCESS and kept in-frame rearrangements with V and J called. Such tables lack part of the clones; where checked against another copy, unresolved V genes explain under half of the gap, and the rest is unexplained. The sample records about 130,000 clones, about 78% of which are singletons. The ten top clones hold approximately 2.6% of the sample. Material for sequencing was PBMCs. All receptors come from a human donor in good health.

The chain has TRBV19 and TRBJ2-6; 8 nucleotides agree with TRBD1. V gave up 10 bases and J gave up 2 bases; unmatched junction bases: 10. CDR1 is LNHDA, CDR2 SQIVND, per germline (reference sequence). CDR3 size: 16 residues. This CDR3 reads CATLSTGAAGANVLTF. The CDR3 DNA sequence: TGTGCCACCCTTTCGACAGGGGCGGCTGGGGCCAACGTCCTGACTTTC.

The chain has TRBV19 and TRBJ2-3; tentative D call: TRBD2 (6 bases). V was clipped by 5 bases and J by 2 bases, with 8 bases between them. Germline V gene data show CDR1 as LNHDA and CDR2 as SQIVND (reference sequence). This CDR3 region has 13 residues. This CDR3 reads CASSPGLTDTQYF. In nucleotides, the CDR3 is TGTGCCAGTAGTCCGGGACTCACAGATACGCAGTATTTT.

The chain has TRBV27 and TRBJ2-7; D gene unclear. V was cut by 8 bases and J by 2 bases, with 10 bases left in between. Per the germline V gene, CDR1 is MNHEY and CDR2 is SMNVEV (reference sequence). This CDR3 spans 12 amino acids. CDR3 residues: CASYDFPYEQYF. The CDR3 DNA reads as TGTGCCAGCTACGACTTTCCCTACGAGCAGTACTTC.

CDR3 nucleotides: TGTGCCAGCAGTAAAGGACAGGGTGGCTACACCTTC. Its translation: CASSKGQGGYTF. V gene TRBV6-5 combines with J gene TRBJ1-2; TRBD1 agrees at 8 bases. The CDR3 has 12 amino acids. Germline V gene data show CDR1 as MNHEY and CDR2 as SVGAGI. The V gene end was trimmed by 5 bases and the J gene end by 7 bases; junction bases not matched to a gene: 3.

The V and J genes are TRBV28 and TRBJ2-4; D may be TRBD1 (6 bases). There are 14 residues in the CDR3. Germline CDR1 MDHEN, CDR2 SYDVKM. The V end was cut by 1 base, the J end by 7 bases, with 11 bases between. The CDR3: CASSLYGRGNIQYF. The CDR3 nucleotides read TGTGCCAGCAGTTTATATGGTAGGGGGAACATTCAGTACTTC.

V and J are TRBV15 and TRBJ1-3, with a tentative D call TRBD1 (5 bases). Per germline, CDR1 LNHNV and CDR2 YYDKDF (reference sequence). The germline V and J ends were trimmed by 4 bases and 1 base, with 11 bases remaining between them. The CDR3 is 15 residues long. CDR3 protein: CATSTGTLSGNTIYF. CDR3 coding DNA: TGTGCCACCAGCACGGGGACTCTATCTGGAAACACCATATATTTT.

This clone came up once. The chain is built from TRBV27 and TRBJ2-7; 9 bases are shared with TRBD2. CDR1 and CDR2 (germline): MNHEY, SMNVEV (reference sequence). The CDR3 extends over 14 amino acids. With 7 bases clipped from V and 2 bases from J, the junction kept 6 bases outside the gene matches. For the CDR3, the DNA is TGTGCCAGCATGAAACTAGCGGGTACCTACGAGCAGTACTTC. It yields the protein CASMKLAGTYEQYF.

The gene calls are TRBV7-8 and TRBJ2-5; D is uncertain. The CDR3 extends over 14 amino acids. V was trimmed by 1 base and J by 1 base, leaving 7 bases between them. Germline CDR1 is SGHVS and CDR2 is FQNEAQ. In nucleotides, the CDR3 is TGTGCCAGCAGCTTAGGGGCCGGCCAAGAGACCCAGTACTTC. As protein: CASSLGAGQETQYF.

The chain carries TRBV29-1 and TRBJ2-1; D is undetermined. From germline, CDR1 is SQVTM and CDR2 ANQGSEA. This CDR3 is built from 13 residues. V was pared by 4 bases and J by 4 bases, with 11 bases between. The CDR3 sequence: CSVVLYNYNEQFF. DNA for the CDR3: TGCAGCGTTGTCCTCTATAATTACAATGAGCAGTTCTTC.

In its sample, this clone was seen a few times. The genes are TRBV6-5 and TRBJ2-7; 7 bases map to TRBD2. Trimming at V came to 4 bases and at J to 3 bases, leaving 6 bases not matched to a gene. This CDR3 is built from 14 residues. The germline gives CDR1 MNHEY, CDR2 SVGAGI. CDR3 in DNA: TGTGCCAGCAGTTTCGGGAGGATCGGCTACGAGCAGTACTTC. Amino acids: CASSFGRIGYEQYF.

The chain joins TRBV2 to TRBJ2-1, with TRBD1 identical over 7 bases. The germline V gene has CDR1 SNHLY and CDR2 FYNNEI. This CDR3 region has 16 residues. The junction had 14 bases not matched to a gene; V was cut back by 6 bases and J by 6 bases. CDR3 sequence: CASSRLRDSRGNEQFF. The CDR3 DNA reads as TGTGCCAGCAGCCGATTACGGGACAGCCGCGGCAATGAGCAGTTCTTC.

This rearrangement joins TRBV6-6 to TRBJ1-2; perhaps TRBD1 as D (6 bases). The CDR3 consists of 15 residues. In germline, CDR1 is MNHNY, CDR2 SVGAGI (reference sequence). Trimming took 0 bases from V and 6 from J, leaving 14 bases between them. Here the CDR3 reads CASSYSKTGGDGYTF. The CDR3 region has the DNA TGTGCCAGCAGTTACTCGAAGACAGGTGGGGATGGCTACACCTTC.

This clone has only a few counts. The chain joins TRBV29-1 to TRBJ2-2; a weak D match, TRBD1 (6 bases). The V end lost 6 bases, the J end lost 0 bases, and 17 bases lay between the germline ends. Germline CDR1 SQVTM, CDR2 ANQGSEA. The CDR3 is 16 residues long. CDR3 nucleotides: TGCAGCGTCATCAGGGGAGCAGGATCGAACACCGGGGAGCTGTTTTTT. Encoded protein: CSVIRGAGSNTGELFF.

The chain combines TRBV7-9 with TRBJ2-7; 9 nucleotides match TRBD2. There are 18 residues in the CDR3. The germline V gene encodes CDR1 SEHNR and CDR2 FQNEAQ (reference sequence). V lost 2 bases and J lost 0; bases outside the gene matches: 11. CDR3 sequence reads: CASSLWRASGTSSYEQYF. DNA for the CDR3: TGTGCCAGCAGCTTATGGAGGGCTAGCGGGACGAGCTCCTACGAGCAGTACTTC.

The gene calls are TRBV14 and TRBJ2-3; D is possibly TRBD1 (5 bases). V was clipped by 0 bases and J by 6 bases, with 10 bases between them. CDR3 length: 14 residues. Germline V gene sequence: CDR1 SGHDN, CDR2 FVKESK. The CDR3: CASSQDWAGDTQYF. The CDR3 DNA sequence: TGTGCCAGCAGCCAAGATTGGGCAGGGGATACGCAGTATTTT. Drawing the rest from reference TRBV14 and TRBJ2-3, the complete variable domain is EAGVTQFPSHSVIEKGQTVTLRCDPISGHDNLYWYRRVMGKEIKFLLHFVKESKQDESGMPNNRFLAERTGGTYSTLKVQPAELEDSGVYFCASSQDWAGDTQYFGPGTRLTVL.

The gene calls are TRBV30 and TRBJ2-1; 9 bases match TRBD1. V was clipped by 4 bases and J by 4 bases; unmatched bases: 8. Germline CDR1 and CDR2: GTSNPN and SVGIG (reference sequence). CDR3 length: 15 residues. CDR3 sequence: CAWNSPGQGYNEQFF. CDR3 nucleotide sequence: TGTGCCTGGAACTCACCGGGACAGGGTTACAATGAGCAGTTCTTC.

The V call is TRBV19, the J call TRBJ1-5, with TRBD1 matching 8 bases. This CDR3 comprises 15 residues. The V and J ends lost 5 bases and 6 bases, in that order; junction bases with no gene match: 9. The germline gives CDR1 LNHDA, CDR2 SQIVND (reference sequence). CDR3 DNA: TGTGCCAGTAGTGTCCGGGACAGGTCGGTTCAGCCCCAGCATTTT. This translates into CASSVRDRSVQPQHF.

This chain links TRBV4-1 with TRBJ2-2; unclear D gene. In germline, CDR1 is MGHRA, CDR2 YSYEKL. Trimming took off 4 bases at V and 4 bases at J, with 13 bases between the two ends. The CDR3 length is 15 residues. The CDR3 region is CASSLRRSSTGELFF. CDR3 bases: TGCGCCAGCAGCCTCAGGCGATCGAGCACCGGGGAGCTGTTTTTT.

This chain joins TRBV7-6 and TRBJ2-1; 8 bases map to TRBD2. The CDR3 length is 17 residues. The V gene's germline CDR1 is SGHVS and CDR2 FNYEAQ. J was trimmed by 0 bases and V by 5 bases; bases with no gene match: 9. CDR3: CASSPRSGASSYNEQFF. CDR3 DNA: TGTGCCAGCAGCCCCCGTAGCGGGGCAAGCTCCTACAATGAGCAGTTCTTC.

In the case of this clone: Compared with germline, one end of the junction differs, possibly owing to a read error. The chain carries TRBV7-9 and TRBJ1-1; D is possibly TRBD1 (6 bases). The CDR3 covers 15 residues. CDR1 SEHNR and CDR2 FQNEAQ come from the germline V gene (reference sequence). The CDR3 region is CASSLRGSENTEAFF. The CDR3 DNA is TGCGCCAGCAGCCTAAGGGGGTCCGAGAACACTGAAGCTTTCTTT.

This chain uses TRBV21-1 with TRBJ2-7; the table's D call, TRBD1, has no DNA check behind it. TRBV21-1 is an annotated pseudogene. The CDR3 length is 13 residues. CDR3 sequence: CASSNEGAHEQYF. The CDR3, as DNA: TGTGCCAGCAGCAACGAGGGGGCTCACGAGCAGTACTTC.

The rearrangement links TRBV7-2 to TRBJ1-6; possibly TRBD1 for D (6 bases). This CDR3 is 15 amino acids long. Germline CDR1 and CDR2: SGHTA and FQGNSA. The V end lost 1 base, the J end lost 9 bases, and 13 bases lay between the germline ends. For the CDR3, the DNA is TGTGCCAGCAGCTTAGTGGCGGGGGCGACTTCACCCCTCCACTTT. Its translation: CASSLVAGATSPLHF.

DNA for the CDR3: TGCGCCAGCAGCCAACGCCAAGGGACTAGCTCCTACAATGAGCAGTTCTTC. Translating it yields CASSQRQGTSSYNEQFF. The chain employs TRBV4-1 and TRBJ2-1; 8 bases align to TRBD2. With 2 bases clipped from V and 0 bases from J, the junction kept 6 bases outside the gene matches. In germline, CDR1 is MGHRA, CDR2 YSYEKL. The CDR3 runs to 17 residues.

The CDR3 loop reads CASSPEGVRNYNSPLHF. CDR3 sequence (DNA): TGTGCCAGCAGCCCCGAGGGAGTGCGAAACTATAATTCACCCCTCCACTTT. The rearrangement links TRBV9 to TRBJ1-6, with D unresolved. The CDR3 extends over 17 amino acids. The V and J ends lost 4 bases and 3 bases respectively, with 17 bases between them. CDR1 SGDLS and CDR2 YYNGEE come from the germline V gene. Full variable domain (missing parts from reference TRBV9 and TRBJ1-6): DSGVTQTPKHLITATGQRVTLRCSPRSGDLSVYWYQQSLDQGLQFLIQYYNGEERAKGNILERFSAQQFPDLHSELNLSSLELGDSALYFCASSPEGVRNYNSPLHFGNGTRLTVT.

The chain is built from TRBV30 and TRBJ2-1, with 14 bases lining up with TRBD2. The germline V gene encodes CDR1 GTSNPN and CDR2 SVGIG (reference sequence). J gave up 12 bases and V 7 bases, and 5 bases lay outside the gene matches. The CDR3 length is 12 residues. CDR3 nucleotide sequence: TGTGCCTCAAGACTAGCGGGAGGGGGGCAGTTCTTC. Its protein is CASRLAGGGQFF.

The chain is built from TRBV21-1 and TRBJ2-7; TRBD1, the table's D call, was not compared with the DNA. TRBV21-1 is designated a pseudogene. The CDR3 has 15 amino acids. CDR3 coding DNA: TGTGCCAGCAGCTCCCCCCCGGGACAGCCCTACGAGCAGTACTTC. This translates into CASSSPPGQPYEQYF.

This clone was picked up a small number of times. The gene calls are TRBV9 and TRBJ2-2, with 11 bases aligning to TRBD2. The J segment lost 2 bases and the V segment lost 3 bases, leaving 3 bases of the junction unmatched. The CDR3 has 16 residues. The germline V gene encodes CDR1 SGDLS and CDR2 YYNGEE. The CDR3 DNA is TGTGCCAGCAGCGAAACTAGCGGGGGAAACACCGGGGAGCTGTTTTTT. This gives the protein CASSETSGGNTGELFF.

The rearrangement links TRBV9 to TRBJ1-5, with TRBD1 as a possible D gene (5 bases). Between the trimmed V and J ends, which lost 0 bases and 4 bases, there was a span of 8 bases. The CDR3 sequence is 14 residues long. From germline, CDR1 is SGDLS and CDR2 YYNGEE. CDR3 region: CASSVGAGNQPQHF. CDR3 coding DNA: TGTGCCAGCAGCGTAGGGGCAGGGAATCAGCCCCAGCATTTT.

V and J are TRBV7-2 and TRBJ1-1; 8 positions match TRBD1. The CDR3 extends over 17 amino acids. CDR1 is SGHTA, CDR2 FQGNSA, per germline. The junction had 12 bases not matched to a gene; V was cut back by 2 bases and J by 4 bases. This chain's CDR3 is CASSLLTLDRAGTEAFF. Written as DNA, the CDR3 is TGTGCCAGCAGCTTATTGACCCTGGACAGGGCGGGCACTGAAGCTTTCTTT.

The V and J genes are TRBV27 and TRBJ2-5; D perhaps matches TRBD2 (6 bases). Germline-derived CDR1 and CDR2 are MNHEY and SMNVEV (reference sequence). The CDR3 loop spans 13 amino acids. V dropped 5 bases and J dropped 3 bases, with 10 bases sitting between them. The CDR3 nucleotides read TGTGCCAGCAGTCCCCAGCGGGAAGAGACCCAGTACTTC. Translated: CASSPQREETQYF.

The chain is built from TRBV6-4 and TRBJ2-2; the match to TRBD1 covers 7 bases. V shed 0 bases, J shed 6 bases, and the junction held 1 base outside the gene matches. The CDR3 is 14 amino acids. CDR1 MRHNA and CDR2 SNTAGT come from the germline V gene. CDR3 in amino acids: CASSDSTGAGELFF. CDR3 bases: TGTGCCAGCAGTGACTCTACAGGGGCCGGGGAGCTGTTTTTT.